This passage covers 3 T cell receptor beta chains from one sample sequenced in a study of blood T cell repertoires in COVID-19. Generated by immunoSEQ multiplex PCR, the TCRdb table keeps only in-frame clones and is missing some. The table includes some 180,000 clones, about 79% detected once. The material sequenced was peripheral blood. These receptors were obtained from a human donor in a cohort sampled during active COVID-19.

The rearrangement uses TRBV10-2 and TRBJ1-1, with TRBD1 identical over 7 bases. Trimming cost V 6 bases and J 0 bases; bases outside gene matches: 4. This CDR3 contains 14 residues. Germline loops: CDR1 WSHSY, CDR2 SAAADI. The CDR3 reads CASRRGPMNTEAFF. Here the CDR3 DNA reads TGCGCCAGCAGGAGGGGGCCCATGAACACTGAAGCTTTCTTT.

The V and J genes are TRBV10-3 and TRBJ1-5; 9 bases agree with TRBD1. This CDR3 spans 13 amino acids. The ends lost 8 bases at V and 1 base at J; junction bases unmatched: 0. Germline V CDR1 and CDR2: ENHRY, SYGVKD. DNA for the CDR3: TGTGCCATCGGACAGGGGAGCAATCAGCCCCAGCATTTT. Translation gives CAIGQGSNQPQHF.

This clone occurred a few times. This sequence joins TRBV6-2 or TRBV6-3 and TRBJ1-2, with D tentatively TRBD1 (6 bases). Germline V gene data show CDR1 as MNHEY and CDR2 as SVGEGT. The CDR3 has 13 amino acids. The V and J ends lost 6 bases and 4 bases respectively, with 12 bases between them. CDR3 DNA: TGTGCCAGCAGCCGGGACACGAGCTATGGCTACACCTTC. Amino acid sequence: CASSRDTSYGYTF.